A single TCR beta chain is shown here with its context. Primers for the PCR totalled 60 Vbeta and 13 Jbeta. Data came from immunoSEQ multiplex PCR; TCRdb stores just in-frame clones and leaves some out. This sample has some 120,000 clones, with about 80% found just once. The sample belongs to a study of cytomegalovirus exposure and HLA in healthy donors. This CDR3 has 14 amino acids. Germline CDR1 and CDR2: GTSNPN and SVGIG (reference sequence). V gave up 0 bases and J gave up 2 bases, with 10 bases separating them. The chain couples TRBV30 to TRBJ1-1; D ambiguous. The sample was PBMCs. The receptor comes from a human donor in good health. The CDR3 is CAWSVSPVNTEAFF. As DNA, the CDR3 is TGTGCCTGGAGTGTATCCCCAGTCAACACTGAAGCTTTCTTT.